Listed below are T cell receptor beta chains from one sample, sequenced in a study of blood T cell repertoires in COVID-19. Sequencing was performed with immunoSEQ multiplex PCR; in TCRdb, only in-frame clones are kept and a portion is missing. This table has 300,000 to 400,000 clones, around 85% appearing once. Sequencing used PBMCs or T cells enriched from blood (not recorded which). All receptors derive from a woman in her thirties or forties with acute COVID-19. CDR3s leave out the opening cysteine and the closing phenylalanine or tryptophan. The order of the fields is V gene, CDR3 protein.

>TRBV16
ASSPPDSYGSQPQH
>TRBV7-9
ASSLGASQGGYT
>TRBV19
ASSISGGEQY
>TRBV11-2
ASSNRQGSTWDTEAF
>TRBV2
ASSEGDRANYGYT
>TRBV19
ASSTSGHIGKIGYT
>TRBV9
ASSGRTGGTGELF
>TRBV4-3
ASSQDVTPSGGADTQY
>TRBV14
ASSPLGQTFYGYT
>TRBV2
ASSEGGGRTGNTIY
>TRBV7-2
ASSLAGGLFNEQF
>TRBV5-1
ASALEWSNYGYT
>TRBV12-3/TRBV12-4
ASSRRGNYGYT
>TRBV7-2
ASSFFPGGSTDTQY
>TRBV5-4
ASSSGTDGNYGYT
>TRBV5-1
ASSFSGSSTDTQY
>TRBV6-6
ASTGSGNTIY
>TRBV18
ASSPLSGLLVEQF
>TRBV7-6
ASSLGGGQGTYEQY
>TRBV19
ASSSQGARTNEKLF
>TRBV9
ASSVQGLNTGELF
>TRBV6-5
ASRTTGGFNEKLF
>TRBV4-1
ASSQGDIPYTEAF
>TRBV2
ASSVKAGGYYGYT
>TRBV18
ASSPIAGGNGEQY
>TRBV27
ASSFTIDRGPNEKLF
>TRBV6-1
ASSEAHRAGGPYEQY
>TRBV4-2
ASSQDRLTEAF
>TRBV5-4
ASSQAGGPTYNEQF
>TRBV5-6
ASSAGGRRSNYGYT
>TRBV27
ASSSRQGVFTEAF
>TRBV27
ASRRGQGGEQY
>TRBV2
ASVWTGGNEKLF
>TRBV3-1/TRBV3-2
ASSQVRGDTEAF
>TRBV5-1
ASSWITGLAGIFYEQY
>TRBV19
ASRDRGFSTDTQY
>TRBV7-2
ASSLEPTRTQF
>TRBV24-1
ATSARVENGYT
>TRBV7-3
ASSLTAGGNTGELF
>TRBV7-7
ASSSNGAGELF
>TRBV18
ASSPRTGSNQPQH
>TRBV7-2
ASRSTGLNSPLH
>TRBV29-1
STSGGAETQY
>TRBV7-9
ASSLVADFSAEAF
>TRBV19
ASSGRTEDNSPLH
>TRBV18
ASSPRGGAGETQY
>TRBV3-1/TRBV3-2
ASSPRQVHYGYT
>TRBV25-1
ASSEGGNYGYT
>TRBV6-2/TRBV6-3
ASSYTRWNSPLH
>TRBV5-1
ASSVGTSGVAYEQY
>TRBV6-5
ASSSPGAGTEAF
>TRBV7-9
ASSLVQVRDEQF
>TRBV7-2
ASSFRQGRSEAF
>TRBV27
ASAPRRDRENSPLH
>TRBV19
ASSIPVTGRGEKLF
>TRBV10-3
AISTLADQPQH
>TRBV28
ASSFVSGVQETQY
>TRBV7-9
ASSPSAGQGETQY